This T cell receptor (beta chain) derives from a study of early T cells in non-severe SARS-CoV-2 infection. cDNA molecules, individually, were tagged with unique molecular identifiers. TCRdb reprocessed the 5' RACE reads with MiXCR, giving one entry per CDR3 protein. The data contain 53,000 or so distinct CDR3 sequences, 6.5% to 9.5% of them singletons. V shed 5 bases and J shed 0 bases, with 5 bases lying between them. The CDR3 is made up of 12 amino acids. Looked up from germline, CDR1 is SGHAT and CDR2 is FQNNGV. The chain joins TRBV11-2 to TRBJ2-7; D is unclear. The receptor was isolated from an adult who was a healthcare worker with PCR-confirmed SARS-CoV-2 infection or an uninfected control (not recorded which). The sequencing sample was made of whole blood. CDR3 bases: TGTGCCAGCAGCCCCCCCTCCTACGAGCAGTACTTC. Translated, it gives CASSPPSYEQYF.